This TCR beta chain is from a study of blood T cells in healthy people across ages. Using a J-beta primer mix together with a sample-barcoded 5' primer, a second PCR was run for roughly 6 to 12 cycles. TCRdb independently ran MiXCR on the 5' RACE reads; one entry per CDR3 protein. Found here are 850,000 to 1,300,000 distinct CDR3 sequences, more than 40% of them singletons; the top ten hold approximately 17%. Concerning this clonotype itself: The antigen is not known.

Whole-study findings and limits: Across the age range, TCR beta diversity per million T cells fell in a roughly linear way.

Germline V gives CDR1 DFQATT, CDR2 SNEGSKA (reference sequence). The CDR3 covers 16 residues. Losses at the gene ends were 5 bases for V and 4 bases for J; bases not matched to a gene: 11. The J gene is TRBJ2-7, the V gene TRBV20-1; TRBD2 matches 13 bases. Sequencing used blood. This receptor was taken from a woman aged 55-69 years in good health. DNA for the CDR3: TGCAGTGCTCCCATACGGGAGGGACTAGCGGGATACGAGCAGTACTTC. This translates into CSAPIREGLAGYEQYF.